This T cell receptor beta chain was profiled in a study of T cell changes during pregnancy in multiple sclerosis. The V segment lost 8 bases and the J segment 6 bases; nucleotides outside the gene matches: 8. Looked up from germline, CDR1 is ENHRY and CDR2 is SYGVKD. CDR3 length: 13 residues. TCRdb keeps only in-frame clones here, not all; method: immunoSEQ multiplex PCR. The top ten clones hold 1% to 1.5% of a sample with 40,000 to 45,000 clones, approximately 92% of them seen once. Sequencing input: peripheral blood. This clonotype was obtained from a female donor with multiple sclerosis, enrolled in a pregnancy study. The chain has TRBV10-3 and TRBJ1-2; 8 bases agree with TRBD1. In DNA form, the CDR3 reads TGTGCCATCGTCGGACAGGGAGGCGATGGCTACACCTTC. Amino acid sequence: CAIVGQGGDGYTF.